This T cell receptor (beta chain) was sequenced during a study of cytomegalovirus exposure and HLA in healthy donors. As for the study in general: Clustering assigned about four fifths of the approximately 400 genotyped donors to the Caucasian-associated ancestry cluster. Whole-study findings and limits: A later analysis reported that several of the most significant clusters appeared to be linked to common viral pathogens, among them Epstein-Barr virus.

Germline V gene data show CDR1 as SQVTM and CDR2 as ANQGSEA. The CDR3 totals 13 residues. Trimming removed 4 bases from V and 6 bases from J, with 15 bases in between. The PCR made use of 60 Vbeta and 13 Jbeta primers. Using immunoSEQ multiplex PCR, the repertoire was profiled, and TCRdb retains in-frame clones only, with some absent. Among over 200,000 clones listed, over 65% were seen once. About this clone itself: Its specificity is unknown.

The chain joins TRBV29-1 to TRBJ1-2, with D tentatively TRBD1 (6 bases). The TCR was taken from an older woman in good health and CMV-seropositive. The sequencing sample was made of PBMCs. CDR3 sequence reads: CSVGTEALHGYTF. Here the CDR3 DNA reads TGCAGCGTTGGGACAGAGGCACTTCATGGCTACACCTTC.